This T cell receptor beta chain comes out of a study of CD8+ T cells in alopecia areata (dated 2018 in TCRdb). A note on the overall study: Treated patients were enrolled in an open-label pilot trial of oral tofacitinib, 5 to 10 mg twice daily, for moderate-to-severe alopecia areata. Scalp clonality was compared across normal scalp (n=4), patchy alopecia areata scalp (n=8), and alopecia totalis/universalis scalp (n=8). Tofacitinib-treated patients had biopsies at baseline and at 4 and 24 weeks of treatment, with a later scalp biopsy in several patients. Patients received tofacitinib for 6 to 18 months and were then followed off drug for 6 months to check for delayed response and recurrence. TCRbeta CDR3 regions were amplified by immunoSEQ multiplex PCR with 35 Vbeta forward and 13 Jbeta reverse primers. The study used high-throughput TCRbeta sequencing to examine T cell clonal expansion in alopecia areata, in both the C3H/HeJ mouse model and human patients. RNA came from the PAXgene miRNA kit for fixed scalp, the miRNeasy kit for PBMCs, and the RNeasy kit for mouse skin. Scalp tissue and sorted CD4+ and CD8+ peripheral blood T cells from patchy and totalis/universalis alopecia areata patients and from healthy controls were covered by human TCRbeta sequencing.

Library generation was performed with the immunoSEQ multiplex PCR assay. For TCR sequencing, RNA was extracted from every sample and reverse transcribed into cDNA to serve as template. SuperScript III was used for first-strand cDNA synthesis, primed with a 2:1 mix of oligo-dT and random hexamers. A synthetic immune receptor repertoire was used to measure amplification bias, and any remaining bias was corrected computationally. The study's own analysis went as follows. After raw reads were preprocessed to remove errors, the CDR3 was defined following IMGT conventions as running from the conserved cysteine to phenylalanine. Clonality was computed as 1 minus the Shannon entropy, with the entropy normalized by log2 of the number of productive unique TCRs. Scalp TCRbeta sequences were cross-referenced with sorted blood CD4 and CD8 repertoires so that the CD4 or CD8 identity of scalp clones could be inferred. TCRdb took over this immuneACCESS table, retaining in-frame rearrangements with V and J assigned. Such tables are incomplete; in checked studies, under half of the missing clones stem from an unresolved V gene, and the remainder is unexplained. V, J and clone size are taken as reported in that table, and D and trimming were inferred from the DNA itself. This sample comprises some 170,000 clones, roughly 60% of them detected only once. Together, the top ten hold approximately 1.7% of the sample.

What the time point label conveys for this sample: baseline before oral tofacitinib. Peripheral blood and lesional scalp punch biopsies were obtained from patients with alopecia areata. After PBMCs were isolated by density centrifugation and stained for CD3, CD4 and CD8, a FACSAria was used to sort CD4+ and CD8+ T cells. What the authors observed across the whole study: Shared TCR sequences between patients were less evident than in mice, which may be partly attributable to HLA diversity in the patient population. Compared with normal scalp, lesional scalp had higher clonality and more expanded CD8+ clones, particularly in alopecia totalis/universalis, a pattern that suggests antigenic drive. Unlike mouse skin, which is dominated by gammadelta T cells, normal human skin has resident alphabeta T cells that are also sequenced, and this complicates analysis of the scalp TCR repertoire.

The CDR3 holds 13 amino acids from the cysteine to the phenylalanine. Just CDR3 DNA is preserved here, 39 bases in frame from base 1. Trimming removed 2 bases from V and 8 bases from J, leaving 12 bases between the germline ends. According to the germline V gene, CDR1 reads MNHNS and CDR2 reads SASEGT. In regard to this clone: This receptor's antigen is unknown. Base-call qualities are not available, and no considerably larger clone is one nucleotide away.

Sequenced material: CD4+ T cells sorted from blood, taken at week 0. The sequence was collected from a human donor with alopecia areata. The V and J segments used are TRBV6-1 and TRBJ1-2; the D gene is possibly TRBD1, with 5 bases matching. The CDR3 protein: CASSERGTQGYTF. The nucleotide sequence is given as TGTGCCAGCAGTGAACGAGGGACTCAAGGCTACACCTTC.